These 26 T cell receptor beta chains were all obtained from the same sample, sequenced in a study of blood T cell repertoires in COVID-19. TCRdb's table, derived via immunoSEQ multiplex PCR, lists solely in-frame clones and lacks some. The sample holds 170,000 or so clones; more than 75% are singletons and the top ten take around 0.88%. The specimen sequenced was peripheral blood. These TCRs come from a woman aged 18-29 years who had recovered from COVID-19.

The chain recombines TRBV15 with TRBJ2-1, with TRBD1 matching over 7 bases. This CDR3 has 14 residues. The junction had 7 bases not matched to a gene; V was cut back by 1 base and J by 10 bases. Germline CDR1 LNHNV, CDR2 YYDKDF (reference sequence). DNA for the CDR3: TGTGCCACCAGCAGAGGGGCAGGGGGAAGGGAGCAGTTCTTC. Its translation is CATSRGAGGREQFF.

This rearrangement joins TRBV5-1 to TRBJ2-6; D not resolved. The CDR3 has 16 amino acids. Germline CDR1 is SGHRS and CDR2 is YFSETQ. Trimming left V 0 bases short and J 0 bases short, with 7 bases between. The CDR3 coding sequence is TGCGCCAGCAGCTTGGGTCCAGTCTCTGGGGCCAACGTCCTGACTTTC. It translates to CASSLGPVSGANVLTF. The entire variable domain, with the rest obtained from reference TRBV5-1 and TRBJ2-6, is as follows: KAGVTQTPRYLIKTRGQQVTLSCSPISGHRSVSWYQQTPGQGLQFLFEYFSETQRNKGNFPGRFSGRQFSNSRSEMNVSTLELGDSALYLCASSLGPVSGANVLTFGAGSRLTVL.

This chain joins TRBV5-5 and TRBJ2-1; TRBD2 matches at 9 bases. The V and J ends lost 4 bases and 5 bases, in that order; junction bases with no gene match: 10. The CDR3 has 16 amino acids. Germline V CDR1 and CDR2: SGHKS, YYEKEE (reference sequence). Here the CDR3 DNA reads TGTGCCAGCAGCCCGGCGCCTAGCGGGAAAAACAATGAGCAGTTCTTC. This sequence encodes CASSPAPSGKNNEQFF.

The chain uses TRBV11-1 and TRBJ2-6, with unresolved D. This CDR3 has 15 amino acids. CDR1 is SGHAT and CDR2 is FQDESV in the germline V gene (reference sequence). Trimming left V 2 bases short and J 0 bases short, with 5 bases between. The CDR3, as DNA: TGTGCCAGCAGCTTAACAGCCTCTGGGGCCAACGTCCTGACTTTC. Translated: CASSLTASGANVLTF.

This clone was detected a few times. The J gene is TRBJ2-5, the V gene TRBV4-1; TRBD2 might be the D (7 bases). Trimming took 4 bases from V and 5 from J, leaving 17 bases between them. In germline, CDR1 is MGHRA, CDR2 YSYEKL. The CDR3 sequence is 15 residues long. Written as DNA, the CDR3 is TGCGCCAGCAGCCCCCCGGGCGGGGGCCTTGAGACCCAGTACTTC. Protein sequence: CASSPPGGGLETQYF.

V is TRBV24-1 and J is TRBJ2-5, with 7 bases fitting TRBD1. Germline-derived CDR1 and CDR2 are KGHDR and SFDVKD. This CDR3 comprises 16 residues. V shed 0 bases, J shed 2 bases, and the junction held 5 bases outside the gene matches. In nucleotides, the CDR3 is TGTGCCACCAGTGATTTGCGAGGGGGCGTGCAAGAGACCCAGTACTTC. This encodes CATSDLRGGVQETQYF.

The V call is TRBV4-3, the J call TRBJ1-5; D is unclear. The germline CDR1 and CDR2 sequences are LGHNA and YSLEER. V was clipped by 0 bases and J by 2 bases, with 11 bases between them. The CDR3 runs to 16 residues. The CDR3 sequence: CASSQDRGGGNQPQHF. The CDR3 region has the DNA TGCGCCAGCAGCCAAGATAGAGGAGGAGGCAATCAGCCCCAGCATTTT.

This chain uses TRBV19 with TRBJ2-6, with D unclear. V gave up 7 bases and J gave up 0 bases, with 7 bases separating them. Germline assignment: CDR1 LNHDA and CDR2 SQIVND (reference sequence). This CDR3 region has 14 residues. As DNA, the CDR3 is TGTGCCAGTAAAGAGAGCTCTGGGGCCAACGTCCTGACTTTC. It yields the protein CASKESSGANVLTF. The whole variable domain, filled in from reference TRBV19 and TRBJ2-6, reads DGGITQSPKYLFRKEGQNVTLSCEQNLNHDAMYWYRQDPGQGLRLIYYSQIVNDFQKGDIAEGYSVSREKKESFPLTVTSAQKNPTAFYLCASKESSGANVLTFGAGSRLTVL.

V gene TRBV7-6 combines with J gene TRBJ2-3; no reliable D call. Trimming shortened V by 4 bases and J by 8 bases, and 22 bases separated the two germline ends. The CDR3 has 16 amino acids. Germline values: CDR1 SGHVS, CDR2 FNYEAQ. DNA for the CDR3: TGTGCCAGCAGCTCCCCCTTCGGTGATGCTGGCGGTACGCAGTATTTT. Translated: CASSSPFGDAGGTQYF.

This clone was seen a single time. V usage is TRBV6-5 and J usage is TRBJ1-5; TRBD1 agrees at 7 bases. Germline CDR1 MNHEY, CDR2 SVGAGI. The V segment lost 5 bases and the J segment 6 bases; nucleotides outside the gene matches: 4. The CDR3 sequence is 13 residues long. The CDR3 region has the DNA TGTGCCAGCAGTCCACAGGGGATTCAGCCCCAGCATTTT. Its translation is CASSPQGIQPQHF.

This rearrangement joins TRBV5-4 to TRBJ2-3; 7 bases agree with TRBD2. Germline V gene sequence: CDR1 SGHNT, CDR2 YYREEE (reference sequence). Trimming took 1 base from V and 6 from J; bases not matched to a gene: 5. This CDR3 comprises 14 residues. CDR3 DNA: TGTGCCAGCAGCTTGTCCCGGCGGGGGGATACGCAGTATTTT. This encodes CASSLSRRGDTQYF.

This sequence joins TRBV5-1 and TRBJ2-2, with 9 nucleotides matching TRBD2. CDR3 size: 17 residues. V dropped 1 base and J dropped 1; count of bases not matched to a gene: 5. CDR1 is SGHRS, CDR2 YFSETQ, per germline. CDR3 sequence: CASSLMLAGENTGELFF. Here the CDR3 DNA reads TGCGCCAGCAGCTTGATGTTAGCGGGGGAGAACACCGGGGAGCTGTTTTTT.

The chain recombines TRBV4-1 with TRBJ2-1; a possible D gene is TRBD2 (6 bases). The V gene lost 4 bases and the J gene lost 0 bases, with 10 bases spanning the gap. The CDR3 is 15 residues long. Germline CDR1 reads MGHRA; CDR2 reads YSYEKL. CDR3 sequence (DNA): TGCGCCAGCAGCCGGGGACTGGACTCCTACAATGAGCAGTTCTTC. Its translation: CASSRGLDSYNEQFF.

The V and J genes are TRBV6-1 and TRBJ1-5, with no clear D. The CDR3 contains 14 residues. V lost 2 bases and J 9 bases, leaving 14 bases between the germline ends. Germline V gives CDR1 MNHNS, CDR2 SASEGT. CDR3 residues: CASSESGEAGPQHF. DNA for the CDR3: TGTGCCAGCAGTGAATCGGGTGAGGCGGGGCCCCAGCATTTT.

This sequence joins TRBV13 and TRBJ2-5, with TRBD1 as a possible D gene (5 bases). V dropped 5 bases and J dropped 5 bases, with 18 bases sitting between them. CDR1 is PRHDT, CDR2 FYEKMQ, per germline (reference sequence). This CDR3 is built from 15 residues. The CDR3 loop is CASSPRLSAGETQYF. In DNA, the CDR3 is TGTGCCAGCAGCCCGCGACTCTCCGCAGGGGAGACCCAGTACTTC.

This CDR3 reads CASSLGGPGGREFVEQYF. In DNA form, the CDR3 reads TGTGCCAGCAGCTTAGGTGGACCAGGGGGCAGGGAATTTGTAGAGCAGTACTTC. The V gene is TRBV7-4, the J gene TRBJ2-7; 8 positions match TRBD1. Per germline, CDR1 SGHVT and CDR2 SQSDAQ. CDR3 length equals 18 residues. Losses at the gene ends were 1 base for V and 7 bases for J; bases not matched to a gene: 18.

Only one count was recorded for this clone. The rearrangement links TRBV2 to TRBJ2-1; TRBD2 agrees at 13 bases. This CDR3 region has 14 residues. Per germline, CDR1 SNHLY and CDR2 FYNNEI. V shed 4 bases and J 8 bases; nucleotides not matched to a gene: 2. The CDR3 reads CASSGLAGGYEQFF. The CDR3 DNA reads as TGTGCCAGCAGTGGACTAGCGGGAGGTTATGAGCAGTTCTTC.

The chain carries TRBV27 and TRBJ1-2, with D hard to call. The V and J ends lost 5 bases and 4 bases respectively, with 11 bases between them. The CDR3 is 13 amino acids. Germline CDR1 MNHEY, CDR2 SMNVEV (reference sequence). The CDR3, as DNA: TGTGCCAGCAGTCTGGGTCGAGGCTATGGCTACACCTTC. It encodes CASSLGRGYGYTF.

The chain joins TRBV10-2 to TRBJ1-6; 8 bases line up with TRBD1. Germline assignment: CDR1 WSHSY and CDR2 SAAADI. J lost 8 bases, V lost 6 bases, and 6 bases had no gene match. The CDR3 is made up of 14 amino acids. CDR3 protein: CASRFTGGDSPLHF. CDR3 in DNA: TGCGCCAGCAGATTCACAGGGGGGGATTCACCCCTCCACTTT.

The chain has TRBV6-2 or TRBV6-3 and TRBJ2-5, with 11 bases matching TRBD2. Germline assignment: CDR1 MNHEY and CDR2 SVGEGT. J was trimmed by 2 bases and V by 3 bases; bases with no gene match: 5. This CDR3 has 16 residues. CDR3 loop: CASSYMTSGKQETQYF. CDR3 DNA: TGTGCCAGCAGTTATATGACTAGCGGGAAACAAGAGACCCAGTACTTC.

The rearrangement joins TRBV4-3 to TRBJ2-1; TRBD1 agrees at 8 bases. Germline V gene data show CDR1 as LGHNA and CDR2 as YSLEER. This CDR3 spans 15 amino acids. V dropped 3 bases and J dropped 7; count of bases not matched to a gene: 8. The CDR3 DNA is TGCGCCAGCAGCCAGGCCGGGACAGGCCGTAATGAGCAGTTCTTC. It codes for CASSQAGTGRNEQFF.

The rearrangement uses TRBV6-6 and TRBJ2-2; 13 bases are a match to TRBD2. Trimming took 6 bases from V and 1 from J; bases not matched to a gene: 11. The CDR3 spans 19 residues. Germline lookup yields CDR1 MNHNY and CDR2 SVGAGI (reference sequence). As DNA, the CDR3 is TGTGCCAGCAGCCGACCGACTAGCGGGGGGCCTAGGAACACCGGGGAGCTGTTTTTT. It yields the protein CASSRPTSGGPRNTGELFF.

This chain connects TRBV10-3 to TRBJ1-1; TRBD1 might be the D (6 bases). The CDR3 extends over 14 amino acids. Looked up from germline, CDR1 is ENHRY and CDR2 is SYGVKD. V was clipped by 7 bases and J by 4 bases, with 16 bases between them. CDR3 nucleotide sequence: TGTGCCATCATGGGGGGGCGAAGTGGCACTGAAGCTTTCTTT. It yields the protein CAIMGGRSGTEAFF.

The genes are TRBV6-2 or TRBV6-3 and TRBJ2-7; 7 bases match TRBD2. The CDR3 consists of 15 residues. Germline V gene lookup returns CDR1 MNHEY and CDR2 SVGEGT. The ends lost 2 bases at V and 2 bases at J; junction bases unmatched: 6. The CDR3 DNA follows: TGTGCCAGCAGTTACGAAGCGGCGGGAGCCTACGAGCAGTACTTC. Its protein is CASSYEAAGAYEQYF.

This clone was detected only once. The V and J genes are TRBV5-6 and TRBJ2-5, with a possible D match to TRBD2 (7 bases). The CDR3 covers 14 residues. Germline loops: CDR1 SGHDT, CDR2 YYEEEE. The V and J ends lost 1 base and 3 bases respectively, with 10 bases between them. The CDR3 coding sequence is TGTGCCAGCAGCTTGAGGGGGGGCGAAGAGACCCAGTACTTC. Its translation is CASSLRGGEETQYF.

The chain carries TRBV24-1 and TRBJ2-1, with D possibly being TRBD2 (5 bases). CDR1 and CDR2 from the germline V gene are KGHDR and SFDVKD. The CDR3 has 15 residues. V was cut by 10 bases and J by 4 bases, with 19 bases left in between. The CDR3 DNA sequence: TGTGCCACTAGTACCCGGGCTAGCACATACAATGAGCAGTTCTTC. This encodes CATSTRASTYNEQFF.